This T cell receptor (beta chain) appears in the sequencing data of a study of T cells expressing NK-cell markers. Reanalyzing the 5' RACE reads, TCRdb keeps one entry per CDR3 protein, without DNA. The listing contains 500,000 to 600,000 distinct CDR3 sequences. The CDR3 runs 15 residues. Germline-derived CDR1 and CDR2 are DFQATT and SNEGSKA (reference sequence). Input material: blood T cells: a sorted CD56 or NKG2C T cell subset, CD4+ or CD8+ T cells, or bulk PBMC T cells (not recorded which). The sequence derives from a man aged 18 to 35 in good health. The chain combines TRBV20-1 with TRBJ2-1; the D gene TCRdb calls, TRBD2, cannot be checked with no DNA. The CDR3: CSAKRSGRVYNEQFF.